Listed here are 16 T cell receptor beta chains from one sample, sequenced in a study of shared clonotypes between healthy human individuals. Some clones are missing from TCRdb's copy, which holds only in-frame ones; the method was immunoSEQ multiplex PCR. The table has 500,000 to 650,000 clones, around 81% seen once. The specimen sequenced was PBMCs. The receptors stem from a woman aged 40 to 50 in good health. Some clones in this sample may be carry-over from other donors' samples.

In its sample, this clone was seen a few times. This chain connects TRBV7-2 to TRBJ2-7; 9 positions match TRBD2. CDR1 SGHTA and CDR2 FQGNSA come from the germline V gene. This CDR3 contains 19 residues. V lost 6 bases and J lost 3; bases outside the gene matches: 21. The CDR3 here is CASSPRLAVLFSPDYEQYF. In DNA, the CDR3 is TGTGCCAGCAGTCCACGACTAGCGGTCCTTTTCTCCCCCGACTACGAGCAGTACTTC.

The chain couples TRBV27 to TRBJ1-2; D unresolved. Trimming left V 6 bases short and J 7 bases short, with 18 bases between. The CDR3 is 14 amino acids. Germline loops: CDR1 MNHEY, CDR2 SMNVEV (reference sequence). The CDR3 reads CASSADRYWGGYTF. Written as DNA, the CDR3 is TGTGCCAGCAGCGCAGACCGGTATTGGGGTGGCTACACCTTC.

The chain joins TRBV5-4 to TRBJ2-7, with a weak D call TRBD2 (6 bases). In germline, CDR1 is SGHNT, CDR2 YYREEE (reference sequence). The CDR3 has 15 residues. V was trimmed by 0 bases and J by 0 bases, leaving 10 bases between them. DNA of the CDR3: TGTGCCAGCAGCTTGGGGTCTAGCGTCTCCTACGAGCAGTACTTC. Translation: CASSLGSSVSYEQYF.

The chain joins TRBV28 to TRBJ2-7; tentatively, D is TRBD1 (6 bases). This CDR3 is 14 amino acids long. The germline V gene encodes CDR1 MDHEN and CDR2 SYDVKM. Trimming removed 1 base from V and 2 bases from J, with 9 bases in between. For the CDR3, the DNA is TGTGCCAGCAGTTTATACAGGGCCCCCTACGAGCAGTACTTC. This gives the protein CASSLYRAPYEQYF.

This chain connects TRBV5-4 to TRBJ2-7; 10 nucleotides line up with TRBD2. Germline loops: CDR1 SGHNT, CDR2 YYREEE (reference sequence). The CDR3 contains 16 residues. V shed 3 bases, J shed 9 bases, and the junction held 15 bases outside the gene matches. CDR3 loop: CASSSPRSGRVTVQYF. CDR3 bases: TGTGCCAGCAGCTCTCCTCGGAGCGGGAGGGTTACGGTGCAGTACTTC.

The CDR3 region has the DNA TGTGCCAGCCCCTTTCAGCGAGGGCCTAACAATGAGCAGTTCTTC. It specifies CASPFQRGPNNEQFF. The chain has TRBV28 and TRBJ2-1, with D tentatively TRBD2 (5 bases). The CDR3 sequence is 15 residues long. The germline V and J ends were trimmed by 8 bases and 5 bases, with 19 bases remaining between them. Germline V gene sequence: CDR1 MDHEN, CDR2 SYDVKM.

This clone was seen more than once but under ten times. J is TRBJ2-2 and V is TRBV6-5; D is unclear. The CDR3 totals 14 residues. CDR1 is MNHEY, CDR2 SVGAGI, per germline. Trimming removed 6 bases from V and 8 bases from J, with 16 bases in between. CDR3: CASRSTWVGGELFF. In DNA, the CDR3 is TGTGCCAGCAGGTCAACATGGGTTGGGGGGGAGCTGTTTTTT.

The chain joins TRBV28 to TRBJ2-4, with 15 bases matching TRBD2. The CDR3 runs to 24 residues. Germline CDR1 is MDHEN and CDR2 is SYDVKM. The V and J ends lost 3 bases and 1 base, in that order; junction bases with no gene match: 22. The CDR3 nucleotides are TGTGCCAGCAGTTTTATAGGGCAGTCTTCAGGACTAGCGGGAGGGGGATATGCCAAAAACATTCAGTACTTC. This gives the protein CASSFIGQSSGLAGGGYAKNIQYF. Based on the CDR3 plus reference TRBV28 and TRBJ2-4, the full variable domain is DVKVTQSSRYLVKRTGEKVFLECVQDMDHENMFWYRQDPGLGLRLIYFSYDVKMKEKGDIPEGYSVSREKKERFSLILESASTNQTSMYLCASSFIGQSSGLAGGGYAKNIQYFGAGTRLSVL.

The rearrangement uses TRBV18 and TRBJ2-3, with 7 positions matching TRBD2. This CDR3 has 15 residues. After removal of 2 bases from V and 2 bases from J, the junction contained 4 bases not matched to a gene. CDR1 KGHSH and CDR2 LQKENI come from the germline V gene. The CDR3 coding sequence is TGTGCCAGCTCACCATTGAGCGGGACCACAGATACGCAGTATTTT. It codes for CASSPLSGTTDTQYF.

Comments on this clone: A far bigger clonotype differs at one base, so this is likely a read error. In the same sample, other DNA sequences code for this CDR3. The gene calls are TRBV6-1 and TRBJ2-7, with 11 bases identical to TRBD1. Germline V gene sequence: CDR1 MNHNS, CDR2 SASEGT. The CDR3 spans 15 residues. The CDR3 DNA is TGTGCCAGCAGTGAGAGCGGGACAGGGGGTAACGAGCAATACTTC. Its translation is CASSESGTGGNEQYF.

The genes are TRBV5-4 and TRBJ1-1, with TRBD1 as a possible D gene (5 bases). The germline V gene has CDR1 SGHNT and CDR2 YYREEE (reference sequence). The germline V and J ends were trimmed by 3 bases and 3 bases, with 12 bases remaining between them. The CDR3 totals 14 residues. CDR3 loop: CASSSWGGYTEAFF. The CDR3 region has the DNA TGTGCCAGCAGCTCATGGGGGGGTTACACTGAAGCTTTCTTT.

V and J are TRBV7-8 and TRBJ2-2, with D maybe TRBD2 (5 bases). The CDR3 is made up of 15 amino acids. V was cut by 4 bases and J by 3 bases, with 12 bases left in between. In germline, CDR1 is SGHVS, CDR2 FQNEAQ. The CDR3 here is CASSYTSLDTGELFF. DNA of the CDR3: TGTGCCAGCAGCTATACTAGTTTGGACACCGGGGAGCTGTTTTTT.

The chain combines TRBV2 with TRBJ2-5; the D gene is possibly TRBD1 (6 bases). Germline V gene data show CDR1 as SNHLY and CDR2 as FYNNEI. This CDR3 spans 14 amino acids. V was clipped by 2 bases and J by 2 bases, with 9 bases between them. The CDR3 here is CASSEQGIQETQYF. The CDR3 coding sequence is TGTGCCAGCAGTGAACAGGGGATTCAAGAGACCCAGTACTTC.

V usage is TRBV10-2 and J usage is TRBJ2-7; perhaps TRBD1 as D (6 bases). The CDR3 sequence is 15 residues long. The V end was cut by 7 bases, the J end by 1 base, with 17 bases between. Looked up from germline, CDR1 is WSHSY and CDR2 is SAAADI. CDR3 in amino acids: CASKKSGEKSYEQYF. CDR3 bases: TGCGCCAGCAAGAAATCAGGGGAGAAGTCCTACGAGCAGTACTTC.

The rearrangement joins TRBV7-2 to TRBJ1-5; perhaps TRBD1 as D (6 bases). The CDR3 is 14 residues long. V lost 5 bases and J lost 3, with 11 bases in between. CDR1 and CDR2 (germline): SGHTA, FQGNSA. This CDR3 reads CASSPQGNNQPQHF. CDR3 DNA: TGTGCCAGCAGCCCACAGGGAAACAATCAGCCCCAGCATTTT.

The gene calls are TRBV9 and TRBJ2-5, with D perhaps being TRBD1 or TRBD2 (6 bases each). CDR1 and CDR2 (germline): SGDLS, YYNGEE. The ends were cut back, 4 bases at V and 1 base at J, with 20 bases in the middle. CDR3 length: 17 amino acids. The CDR3 is CASSPPRNRDSQETQYF. The DNA of the CDR3 is TGTGCCAGCAGCCCCCCGAGGAACAGGGACTCCCAAGAGACCCAGTACTTC. The whole variable domain, remainder taken from reference TRBV9 and TRBJ2-5, is DSGVTQTPKHLITATGQRVTLRCSPRSGDLSVYWYQQSLDQGLQFLIQYYNGEERAKGNILERFSAQQFPDLHSELNLSSLELGDSALYFCASSPPRNRDSQETQYFGPGTRLLVL.